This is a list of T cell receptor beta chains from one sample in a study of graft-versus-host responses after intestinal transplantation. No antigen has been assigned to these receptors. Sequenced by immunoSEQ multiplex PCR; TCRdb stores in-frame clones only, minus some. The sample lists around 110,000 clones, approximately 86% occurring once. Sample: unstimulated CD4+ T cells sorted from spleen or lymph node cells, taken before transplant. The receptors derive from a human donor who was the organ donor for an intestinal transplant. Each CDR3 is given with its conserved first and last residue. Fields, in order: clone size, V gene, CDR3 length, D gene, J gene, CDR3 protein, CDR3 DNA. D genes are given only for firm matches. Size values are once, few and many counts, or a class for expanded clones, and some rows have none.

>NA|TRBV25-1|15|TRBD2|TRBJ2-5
CASSPPLAGSETQYF
TGTGCCAGCAGTCCCCCCCTAGCGGGATCGGAGACCCAGTACTTC
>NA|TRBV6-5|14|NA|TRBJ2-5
CASSYSLARQTQYF
TGTGCCAGCAGTTACTCGTTGGCCAGACAGACCCAGTACTTC
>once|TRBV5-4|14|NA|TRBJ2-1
CASSTGTEYNEQFF
TGTGCCAGCAGCACCGGGACGGAGTACAATGAGCAGTTCTTC
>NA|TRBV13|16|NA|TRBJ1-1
CASSLSIGGENTEAFF
TGTGCCAGCAGCTTATCCATCGGGGGCGAAAACACTGAAGCTTTCTTT
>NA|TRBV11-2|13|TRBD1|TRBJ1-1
CASSQDRPTEAFF
TGTGCCAGCAGCCAGGACAGGCCCACTGAAGCTTTCTTT
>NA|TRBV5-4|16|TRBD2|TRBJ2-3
CASSRTSGGDTDTQYF
TGTGCCAGCAGCCGAACTAGCGGGGGGGACACAGATACGCAGTATTTT
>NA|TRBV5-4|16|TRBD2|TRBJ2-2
CAIKSKGTSGFGELFF
TGTGCCATCAAGAGTAAAGGGACTAGCGGGTTCGGGGAGCTGTTTTTT
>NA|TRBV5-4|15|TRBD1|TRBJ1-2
CASSGTGTGNYGYTF
TGTGCCAGCAGCGGGACCGGGACAGGGAACTATGGCTACACCTTC
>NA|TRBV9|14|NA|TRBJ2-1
CASSVAPGDGEKFF
TGTGCCAGCAGCGTAGCCCCTGGGGACGGGGAAAAGTTCTTC
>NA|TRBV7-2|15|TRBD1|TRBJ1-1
CASSFRTGGDTEAFF
TGTGCCAGCAGCTTTAGGACAGGGGGCGACACTGAAGCTTTCTTT
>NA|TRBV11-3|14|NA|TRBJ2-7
CASSLEGPPYEQYF
TGTGCCAGCAGCTTAGAGGGACCACCCTACGAGCAGTACTTC
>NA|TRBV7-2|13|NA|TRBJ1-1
CASSPERGLVAFF
TGTGCCAGCAGCCCTGAAAGGGGTTTGGTAGCTTTCTTT
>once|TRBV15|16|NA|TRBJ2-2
CATSRDVGRYTGELFF
TGTGCCACCAGCAGAGATGTTGGCAGATACACCGGGGAGCTGTTTTTT
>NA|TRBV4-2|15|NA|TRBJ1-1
CASSQGTFMGTEAFF
TGTGCCAGCAGCCAAGGGACCTTTATGGGCACTGAAGCTTTCTTT
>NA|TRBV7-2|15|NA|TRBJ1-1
CASSSIRGLHTEAFF
TGTGCCAGCAGCTCAATTCGGGGGTTGCACACTGAAGCTTTCTTT
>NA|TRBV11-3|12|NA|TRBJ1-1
CASSRTGMSAFF
TGTGCCAGCAGCCGAACGGGGATGTCAGCTTTCTTT
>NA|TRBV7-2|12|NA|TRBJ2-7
CASSQRKYEQYF
TGTGCCAGCAGCCAGAGGAAATACGAGCAGTACTTC
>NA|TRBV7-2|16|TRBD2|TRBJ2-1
CASRGGGTSGNNEQFF
TGTGCCAGCAGAGGGGGAGGGACTAGCGGCAACAATGAGCAGTTCTTC
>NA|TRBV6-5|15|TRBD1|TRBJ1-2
CASSPGTGRSHGYTF
TGTGCCAGCAGTCCAGGGACAGGGAGAAGTCATGGCTACACCTTC
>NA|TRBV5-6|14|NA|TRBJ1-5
CASSLGRYNQPQHF
TGTGCCAGCAGCTTAGGCCGTTACAATCAGCCCCAGCATTTT
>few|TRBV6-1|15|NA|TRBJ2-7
CASSEGPAGAYEQYF
TGTGCCAGCAGTGAAGGGCCTGCCGGAGCCTACGAGCAGTACTTC
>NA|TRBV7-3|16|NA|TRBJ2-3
CASSLRGGAVTDTQYF
TGTGCCAGCAGCTTACGTGGGGGGGCGGTCACAGATACGCAGTATTTT
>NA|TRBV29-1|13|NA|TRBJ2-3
CSVEEGAVDTQYF
TGCAGCGTTGAAGAGGGGGCCGTAGATACGCAGTATTTT
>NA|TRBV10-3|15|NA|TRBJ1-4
CAISESGPTSEKLFF
TGTGCCATCAGTGAGAGTGGACCAACTAGTGAAAAACTGTTTTTT
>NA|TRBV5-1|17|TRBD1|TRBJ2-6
CASSWTGTGSGANVLTF
TGCGCCAGCAGCTGGACCGGGACAGGGTCCGGGGCCAACGTCCTGACTTTC
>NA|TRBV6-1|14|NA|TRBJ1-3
CASSSWSSGNTIYF
TGTGCCAGCAGTTCATGGAGCTCTGGAAACACCATATATTTT
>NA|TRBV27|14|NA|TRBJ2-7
CASSLLGREAEQYF
TGTGCCAGCAGTTTATTGGGCAGGGAAGCCGAGCAGTACTTC
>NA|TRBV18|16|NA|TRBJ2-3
CASSPRDGPSTDTQYF
TGTGCCAGCTCACCCCGGGACGGACCTAGCACAGATACGCAGTATTTT
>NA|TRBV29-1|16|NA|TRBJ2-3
CSVDPLTSEGTDTQYF
TGCAGCGTTGATCCTTTGACATCCGAGGGCACAGATACGCAGTATTTT
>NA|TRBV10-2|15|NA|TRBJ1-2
CASSESGTTTYGYTF
TGCGCCAGCAGTGAGTCGGGGACGACTACTTATGGCTACACCTTC
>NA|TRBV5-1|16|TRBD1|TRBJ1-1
CASSLAGTGEGTEAFF
TGCGCCAGCAGCTTGGCCGGGACAGGGGAGGGCACTGAAGCTTTCTTT
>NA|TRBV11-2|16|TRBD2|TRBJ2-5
CASSLLGLAVQETQYF
TGTGCCAGCAGCCTCCTTGGACTAGCGGTCCAAGAGACCCAGTACTTC
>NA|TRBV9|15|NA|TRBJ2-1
CASSEGGLTYNEQFF
TGTGCCAGCAGCGAGGGGGGACTAACCTACAATGAGCAGTTCTTC
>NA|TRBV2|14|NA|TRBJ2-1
CASRYDGNRDEQFF
TGTGCCAGCAGGTATGACGGGAATAGAGATGAGCAGTTCTTC
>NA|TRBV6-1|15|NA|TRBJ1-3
CASRRTWGPGNTIYF
TGTGCCAGCAGGCGGACCTGGGGTCCCGGAAACACCATATATTTT
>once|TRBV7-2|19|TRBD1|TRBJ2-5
CASSLEFWQGAWGQETQYF
TGTGCCAGCAGCTTAGAGTTCTGGCAGGGGGCGTGGGGGCAAGAGACCCAGTACTTC
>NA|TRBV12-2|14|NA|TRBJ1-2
CARRLGDRGLGYTF
TGTGCAAGGCGCTTAGGGGACAGGGGGCTTGGCTACACCTTC
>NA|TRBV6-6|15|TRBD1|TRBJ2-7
CASSYGQGVPYEQYF
TGTGCCAGCAGTTACGGGCAGGGGGTTCCCTACGAGCAGTACTTC
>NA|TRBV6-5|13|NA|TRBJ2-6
CASRETGANVLTF
TGTGCCAGCAGGGAAACTGGGGCCAACGTCCTGACTTTC
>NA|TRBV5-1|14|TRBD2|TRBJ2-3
CASSVGGTGDTQYF
TGCGCCAGCAGCGTCGGGGGGACGGGCGATACGCAGTATTTT
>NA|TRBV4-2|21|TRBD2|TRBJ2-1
CASSPRGLAGGERPYDNEQFF
TGTGCCAGCAGCCCCAGAGGACTAGCGGGAGGTGAAAGGCCTTACGACAATGAGCAGTTCTTC
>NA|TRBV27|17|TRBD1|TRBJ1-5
CASSPISGTGTNQPQHF
TGTGCCAGCAGCCCTATCAGCGGGACAGGGACCAATCAGCCCCAGCATTTT
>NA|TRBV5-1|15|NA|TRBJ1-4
CASSLAGIYSEKLFF
TGCGCCAGCAGCTTGGCAGGGATTTATAGTGAAAAACTGTTTTTT
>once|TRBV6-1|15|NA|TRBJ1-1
CASSRSGHLNTEAFF
TGTGCCAGCAGTCGCTCGGGACACCTGAACACTGAAGCTTTCTTT
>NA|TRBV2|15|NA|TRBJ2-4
CASNEGGGGKNIQYF
TGTGCCAGCAACGAAGGGGGAGGGGGCAAAAACATTCAGTACTTC
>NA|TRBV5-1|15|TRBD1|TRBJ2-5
CASSWSWDRGQTQYF
TGCGCCAGCAGCTGGAGTTGGGACAGGGGTCAGACCCAGTACTTC
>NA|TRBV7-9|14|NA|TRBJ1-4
CASSLGQINEKLFF
TGTGCCAGCAGCTTAGGCCAGATAAATGAAAAACTGTTTTTT
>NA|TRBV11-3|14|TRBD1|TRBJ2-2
CASSKDRGGGELFF
TGTGCCAGCAGCAAGGACAGGGGGGGCGGGGAGCTGTTTTTT
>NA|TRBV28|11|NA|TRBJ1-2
CASSFGRGYTF
TGTGCCAGCAGTTTTGGCCGAGGCTACACCTTC
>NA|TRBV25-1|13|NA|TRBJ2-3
CASQRGFTDTQYF
TGTGCCAGTCAGAGGGGTTTCACAGATACGCAGTATTTT
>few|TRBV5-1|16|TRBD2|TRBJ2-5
CASSFSLAGAQETQYF
TGCGCCAGCAGCTTTTCACTAGCGGGAGCCCAAGAGACCCAGTACTTC
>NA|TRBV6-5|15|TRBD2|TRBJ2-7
CASRPGLAGGYEQYF
TGTGCCAGCAGACCTGGACTAGCGGGGGGATACGAGCAGTACTTC
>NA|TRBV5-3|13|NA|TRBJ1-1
CASSLQVATEAFF
TGTGCCAGCAGCTTACAGGTGGCCACTGAAGCTTTCTTT
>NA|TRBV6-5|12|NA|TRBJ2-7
CASIHPNGGRYF
TGTGCCAGCATTCACCCGAATGGGGGACGGTACTTC